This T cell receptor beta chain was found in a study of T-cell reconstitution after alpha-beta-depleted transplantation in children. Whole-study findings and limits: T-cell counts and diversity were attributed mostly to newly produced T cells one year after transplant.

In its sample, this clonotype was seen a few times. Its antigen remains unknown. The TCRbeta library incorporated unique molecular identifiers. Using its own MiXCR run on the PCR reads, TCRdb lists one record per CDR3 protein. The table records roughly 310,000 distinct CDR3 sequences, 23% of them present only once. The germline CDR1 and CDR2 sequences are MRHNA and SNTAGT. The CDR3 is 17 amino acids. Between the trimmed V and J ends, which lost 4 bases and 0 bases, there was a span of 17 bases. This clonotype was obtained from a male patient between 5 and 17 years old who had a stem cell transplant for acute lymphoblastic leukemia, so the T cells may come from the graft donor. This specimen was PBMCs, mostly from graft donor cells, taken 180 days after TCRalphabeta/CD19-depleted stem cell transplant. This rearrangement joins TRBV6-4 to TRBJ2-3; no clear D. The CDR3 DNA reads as TGTGCCAGCAGTGGAAAACTGCTATCGCCTAGCACAGATACGCAGTATTTT. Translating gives CASSGKLLSPSTDTQYF.